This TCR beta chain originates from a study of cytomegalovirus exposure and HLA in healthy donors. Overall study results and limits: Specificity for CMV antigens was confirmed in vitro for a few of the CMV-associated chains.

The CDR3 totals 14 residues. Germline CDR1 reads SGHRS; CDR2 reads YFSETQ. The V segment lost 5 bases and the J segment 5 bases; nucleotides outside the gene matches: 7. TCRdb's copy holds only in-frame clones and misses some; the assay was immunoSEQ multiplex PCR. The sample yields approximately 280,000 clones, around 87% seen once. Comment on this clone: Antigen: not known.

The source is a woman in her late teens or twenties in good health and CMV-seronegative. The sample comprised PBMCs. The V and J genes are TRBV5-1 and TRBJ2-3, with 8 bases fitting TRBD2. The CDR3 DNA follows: TGCGCCAGCAGAAGTGTAGCGGGACTAGATACGCAGTATTTT. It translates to CASRSVAGLDTQYF.